A selection of T cell receptor beta chains follows, all from one sample in a study of T cells expressing NK-cell markers. Following a re-call of the 5' RACE reads, TCRdb has one entry per CDR3 protein and lacks DNA. This specimen shows under 500,000 distinct CDR3 sequences; the ten leading clones hold under 7.5%. Material for sequencing was blood T cells: a sorted CD56 or NKG2C T cell subset, CD4+ or CD8+ T cells, or bulk PBMC T cells (not recorded which). Receptors originate from a woman aged 18-69 years in good health. Both conserved end residues are part of each CDR3.

v_gene: TRBV12-3/TRBV12-4; len: 14; j_gene: TRBJ1-6; CDR3aa: CVSSLLSYNSPLHF
v_gene: TRBV6-4; len: 14; j_gene: TRBJ2-2; CDR3aa: CASSDSANTGELFF
v_gene: TRBV4-2; len: 12; j_gene: TRBJ2-1; CDR3aa: CASSQDSYEQFF
v_gene: TRBV20-1; len: 16; j_gene: TRBJ2-1; CDR3aa: CSARATNKISYNEQFF
v_gene: TRBV9; len: 15; j_gene: TRBJ1-1; CDR3aa: CASSVAGGMNTEAFF
v_gene: TRBV9; len: 15; j_gene: TRBJ1-5; CDR3aa: CASSVDGRINQPQHF
v_gene: TRBV11-2; len: 15; j_gene: TRBJ2-5; CDR3aa: CASSPQFGTQETQYF
v_gene: TRBV11-2; len: 14; j_gene: TRBJ2-7; CDR3aa: CASSSGHSSYEQYF
v_gene: TRBV5-1; len: 13; j_gene: TRBJ1-1; CDR3aa: CASSSTLNTEAFF
v_gene: TRBV12-3/TRBV12-4; len: 13; j_gene: TRBJ2-1; CDR3aa: CASSPLGANEQFF
v_gene: TRBV3-1; len: 16; j_gene: TRBJ1-2; CDR3aa: CASSQSPTPGDYGYTF
v_gene: TRBV6-1; len: 18; j_gene: TRBJ1-5; CDR3aa: CASSEELGGGSALNTQHF
v_gene: TRBV7-2; len: 15; j_gene: TRBJ1-6; CDR3aa: CASSLIRQRNSPLHF
v_gene: TRBV27; len: 13; j_gene: TRBJ1-1; CDR3aa: CASSDYRSTEAFF
v_gene: TRBV5-7; len: 14; j_gene: TRBJ1-5; CDR3aa: CASRERVIGQPQHF
v_gene: TRBV6-5; len: 14; j_gene: TRBJ2-1; CDR3aa: CASRYPGAGDEQFF